Presented here are 16 T cell receptor beta chains from one specimen sequenced in a study of T cells after yellow fever vaccination. TCRdb reprocessed the 5' RACE reads with MiXCR, giving one entry per CDR3 protein. The sample records 400,000 or so distinct CDR3 sequences, under 7.5% being singletons. The sample was PBMCs, taken 5 days after the yellow fever booster vaccination. The receptors stem from a young man who received the YFV17D yellow fever vaccine.

This clonotype has just a few counts. The CDR3 nucleotides are TGTGCCAGCAGCCGCGGACTAGCGGGAGTATGGGAGCAGTACTTC. The encoded protein is CASSRGLAGVWEQYF. The gene calls are TRBV7-9 and TRBJ2-7, with 13 positions matching TRBD2. Per the germline V gene, CDR1 is SEHNR and CDR2 is FQNEAQ (reference sequence). This CDR3 spans 15 amino acids. After removal of 5 bases from V and 7 bases from J, the junction contained 8 bases not matched to a gene.

This clonotype was recorded a few times. This chain joins TRBV5-4 and TRBJ2-7; D is perhaps TRBD2 (5 bases). Germline V gene data show CDR1 as SGHNT and CDR2 as YYREEE (reference sequence). Deletions cut 0 bases from V and 7 bases from J, with 20 bases between. This CDR3 is built from 16 residues. The CDR3 DNA reads as TGTGCCAGCAGCTTGGTCTCCGCGGGTCAGAAAACGGAGCAGTACTTC. As protein: CASSLVSAGQKTEQYF. Combining the CDR3 with reference TRBV5-4 and TRBJ2-7 gives the whole variable domain ETGVTQSPTHLIKTRGQQVTLRCSSQSGHNTVSWYQQALGQGPQFIFQYYREEENGRGNFPPRFSGLQFPNYSSELNVNALELDDSALYLCASSLVSAGQKTEQYFGPGTRLTVT.

This clonotype was recorded many times. The chain employs TRBV12-3 or TRBV12-4 and TRBJ2-1; TRBD1 matches at 8 bases. The CDR3 extends over 14 amino acids. Trimming took 7 bases from V and 7 from J; bases not matched to a gene: 9. The CDR3 bases are TGTGCCAGCACCCCTCCGGACAGGGAAAATGAGCAGTTCTTC. It specifies CASTPPDRENEQFF.

This sequence joins TRBV5-1 and TRBJ2-3; 10 bases match TRBD2. V dropped 5 bases and J dropped 0; count of bases not matched to a gene: 3. Germline CDR1 SGHRS, CDR2 YFSETQ. This CDR3 contains 15 residues. CDR3 DNA sequence: TGCGCCAGCAGGACTAGCGGGCCTAGCACAGATACGCAGTATTTT. This translates into CASRTSGPSTDTQYF.

The chain has TRBV28 and TRBJ2-5; perhaps D is TRBD1 or TRBD2 (5 bases each). Germline CDR1 reads MDHEN; CDR2 reads SYDVKM. V lost 5 bases to trimming and J lost 7 bases, with 14 bases between them. There are 13 residues in the CDR3. The CDR3 DNA is TGTGCCAGCAGTCACAATAGTGGGGGGACCCAGTACTTC. Amino acids: CASSHNSGGTQYF. Full variable domain (remainder filled in from reference TRBV28 and TRBJ2-5): DVKVTQSSRYLVKRTGEKVFLECVQDMDHENMFWYRQDPGLGLRLIYFSYDVKMKEKGDIPEGYSVSREKKERFSLILESASTNQTSMYLCASSHNSGGTQYFGPGTRLLVL.

This clonotype was seen ten or more times. This chain connects TRBV7-9 to TRBJ1-2; D gene ambiguous. Per the germline V gene, CDR1 is SEHNR and CDR2 is FQNEAQ (reference sequence). The V end lost 2 bases, the J end lost 8 bases, and 18 bases lay between the germline ends. The length of the CDR3 is 15 residues. The DNA of the CDR3 is TGTGCCAGCAGCTTACTCGGTGGCACTTCGTACGGCTACACCTTC. It codes for CASSLLGGTSYGYTF.

The chain is built from TRBV29-1 and TRBJ2-3; unclear D gene. V lost 2 bases, J lost 6 bases, and 15 bases lay in between. The CDR3 sequence is 14 residues long. Germline lookup yields CDR1 SQVTM and CDR2 ANQGSEA. CDR3 region: CSVERQNTIDTQYF. The CDR3 nucleotides are TGCAGCGTTGAACGGCAGAATACCATCGATACGCAGTATTTT.

The chain carries TRBV29-1 and TRBJ1-5, with a weak D call TRBD1 (5 bases). V was trimmed by 6 bases and J by 3 bases, leaving 12 bases between them. There are 13 residues in the CDR3. Per germline, CDR1 SQVTM and CDR2 ANQGSEA. The CDR3 nucleotides are TGCAGCGTCATCGACAGTTTCAATCAGCCCCAGCATTTT. This encodes CSVIDSFNQPQHF. Based on the CDR3 plus reference TRBV29-1 and TRBJ1-5, the full variable domain is SAVISQKPSRDICQRGTSLTIQCQVDSQVTMMFWYRQQPGQSLTLIATANQGSEATYESGFVIDKFPISRPNLTFSTLTVSNMSPEDSSIYLCSVIDSFNQPQHFGDGTRLSIL.

This clonotype was picked up many times. The rearrangement links TRBV2 to TRBJ2-7; D not certain. The V gene's germline CDR1 is SNHLY and CDR2 FYNNEI. CDR3 length: 12 residues. Trimming stripped 5 bases from V and 0 bases from J, with 5 bases between. CDR3 nucleotides: TGTGCCAGCAGTCCATTCTCCTACGAGCAGTACTTC. Residues: CASSPFSYEQYF.

This rearrangement joins TRBV27 to TRBJ2-1, with 8 bases identical to TRBD2. Germline V gene lookup returns CDR1 MNHEY and CDR2 SMNVEV (reference sequence). This CDR3 spans 18 amino acids. The J segment lost 8 bases and the V segment lost 5 bases, leaving 20 bases of the junction unmatched. The CDR3 loop reads CASSLLSGGPSTSYEQFF. The CDR3 region has the DNA TGTGCCAGCAGTCTCTTGTCGGGAGGGCCCTCTACTAGCTATGAGCAGTTCTTC.

This clonotype has more than one count but fewer than ten. The chain joins TRBV7-2 to TRBJ2-1, with D unresolved. The germline V gene encodes CDR1 SGHTA and CDR2 FQGNSA. The CDR3 is made up of 15 amino acids. The germline V and J ends were trimmed by 2 bases and 5 bases, with 13 bases remaining between them. As DNA, the CDR3 is TGTGCCAGCAGCTTAAGGGCGGCTAGAGACAATGAGCAGTTCTTC. Protein product: CASSLRAARDNEQFF.

Many counts were recorded for this clonotype. V gene TRBV6-1 combines with J gene TRBJ2-2, with 11 bases lining up with TRBD1. Germline V CDR1 and CDR2: MNHNS, SASEGT. The CDR3 covers 17 residues. The junction had 13 bases not matched to a gene; V was cut back by 7 bases and J by 6 bases. For the CDR3, the DNA is TGTGCCAGCAAGTCCGGCTGGACAGGGGGCTTTTCCGGGGAGCTGTTTTTT. Its translation is CASKSGWTGGFSGELFF.

This clonotype was seen ten or more times. The V and J genes are TRBV7-2 and TRBJ2-1; D ambiguous. Trimming left V 2 bases short and J 8 bases short, with 13 bases between. Germline V CDR1 and CDR2: SGHTA, FQGNSA. CDR3 length: 14 residues. In nucleotides, the CDR3 is TGTGCCAGCAGCTTATCTGCAGGAGTCGATGAGCAGTTCTTC. Its translation is CASSLSAGVDEQFF.

The rearrangement joins TRBV7-2 to TRBJ1-6, with 7 positions matching TRBD1. The length of the CDR3 is 17 residues. CDR1 and CDR2 (germline): SGHTA, FQGNSA. V shed 5 bases, J shed 4 bases, and the junction held 11 bases outside the gene matches. The CDR3 spells CASSRLSSGQYNSPLHF. Written as DNA, the CDR3 is TGTGCCAGCAGCCGCTTATCGTCGGGACAGTATAATTCACCCCTCCACTTT.

This clonotype was recorded at least ten times. V gene TRBV7-9 combines with J gene TRBJ2-5; TRBD2 might be the D (5 bases). CDR3 length: 14 residues. The germline V gene has CDR1 SEHNR and CDR2 FQNEAQ (reference sequence). With 6 bases removed from V and 5 bases from J, the gap between germline ends came to 16 bases. The CDR3 sequence: CASSRFSGGETQYF. The CDR3 DNA reads TGTGCCAGCAGTCGGTTCTCCGGCGGGGAGACCCAGTACTTC.

This clonotype was picked up many times. The CDR3 loop reads CSGGNGVNTEAFF. CDR3 sequence (DNA): TGCAGCGGCGGCAACGGGGTGAACACTGAAGCTTTCTTT. The rearrangement joins TRBV29-1 to TRBJ1-1; no reliable D call. Germline-derived CDR1 and CDR2 are SQVTM and ANQGSEA. V lost 7 bases and J 0 bases, leaving 12 bases between the germline ends. CDR3 size: 13 residues.